This T cell receptor (beta chain) derives from a study of blood T cell repertoires in COVID-19. Study context: Sites across the United States, Italy and Spain contributed samples from acute and convalescent COVID-19.

Per the study methods: It was from reference gene primer amplification that nucleated cell counts were estimated. The data were produced by immunoSEQ multiplex PCR, yet TCRdb's version contains in-frame clones alone and is incomplete. Clonal size and the V and J genes are those of that table, whereas D and trimming came from the DNA. The table shows more than 300,000 clones, with around 87% occurring only once. The CDR3 is made up of 13 amino acids. Trimming shortened V by 3 bases and J by 7 bases, and 13 bases separated the two germline ends. Germline V gives CDR1 SGHTA, CDR2 FQGNSA. Sequencing was done on a sample of peripheral blood. The receptor comes from a woman aged 25 to 39 with COVID-19, enrolled during active disease. The chain recombines TRBV7-2 with TRBJ2-7; the D gene is possibly TRBD2 (6 bases). The CDR3 spells CASSLRRESEQYF. In DNA form, the CDR3 reads TGTGCCAGCAGCTTGCGACGGGAGAGTGAGCAGTACTTC.